The rows below give T cell receptor beta chains drawn from one sample of a study of CD8+CD57+ T cells in acquired aplastic anemia. Using its own MiXCR run on the reads, TCRdb lists one record per CDR3 protein. The top ten clones hold 0.82% of a sample with hundreds of thousands of distinct CDR3 sequences, roughly 34% of them seen once. The sequencing sample was made of sorted CD4+, CD8+, or CD8+CD57+ T cells (not recorded which) from PBMCs. The receptors stem from a human donor with aplastic anemia. Each CDR3 is given with its conserved first and last residue. Fields, in order: D gene, clone size, V gene, J gene, CDR3 DNA, CDR3 protein. A D gene is named only where the DNA matches it firmly. Not every row has a clone size; where given, it reads once, few, many or a size class.

TRBD1	many	TRBV7-9	TRBJ2-5	TGTGCCAGCAGCCCAGGGACAGCTTCTCAGTTC	CASSPGTASQF
.	few	TRBV20-1	TRBJ1-1	TGCAGTGCTGGCCGGGGACATACGAACACTGAAGCTTTCTTT	CSAGRGHTNTEAFF
TRBD2	.	TRBV29-1	TRBJ2-3	TGCAGCGTCCACGGGACTAGCGGGAAAAACAATGAGCAGTATTTT	CSVHGTSGKNNEQYF
.	few	TRBV19	TRBJ2-1	TGTGCCAGTAGTATATCAGGAGGACTTTTCAATGAGCAGTTCTTC	CASSISGGLFNEQFF
.	few	TRBV2	TRBJ2-7	TGTGCCAGCAGTGAGGCCCCGGGGAACGAGCAGTACTTC	CASSEAPGNEQYF
.	.	TRBV20-1	TRBJ2-7	TGCAGTGCTAGAGGGCAGGGGTACGAGCAGTACTTC	CSARGQGYEQYF
.	many	TRBV7-9	TRBJ2-7	TGTGCCAGCAGCTTAGATTTGGTTGGCTACGAGCAGTACTTC	CASSLDLVGYEQYF
.	few	TRBV20-1	TRBJ2-3	TGCAGTGCTAGTCAGAGGGTCCCAGATACGCAGTATTTT	CSASQRVPDTQYF
TRBD2	.	TRBV19	TRBJ2-2	TGTGCCAGTAGAGATCTAGCGGAGAACACCGGGGAGCTGTTTTTT	CASRDLAENTGELFF
.	.	TRBV20-1	TRBJ1-1	TGCAGTGCTAGAGATTGGGGCACTATGAACACTGAAGCTTTCTTT	CSARDWGTMNTEAFF
TRBD2	.	TRBV20-1	TRBJ2-3	TGCAGTGCTAGACTACCTAGCGGGGGGGCCACAGATACGCAGTATTTT	CSARLPSGGATDTQYF
.	few	TRBV5-1	TRBJ2-7	TGCGCCAGCAGCTTGGTTGCGGGACCCGTGAGCTACGAGCAGTACTTC	CASSLVAGPVSYEQYF
TRBD1	.	TRBV27	TRBJ1-2	TGTGCCAGCAGTGCACTCGGGGGGGACAGTAGGGGCTACACCTTC	CASSALGGDSRGYTF
.	.	TRBV2	TRBJ2-2	TGTGCCAGCAGCTCCGGGACGCTTGGCGGGGAGCTGGTTTTT	CASSSGTLGGELVF
TRBD1	.	TRBV10-3	TRBJ2-1	TGTGCCACCGCCGGGACAGGGGGTTACAATGAGCAGTTCTTC	CATAGTGGYNEQFF
.	.	TRBV24-1	TRBJ1-2	TGTGCCACCAGTGATTCGTCGTTAGGGGTGGGCGGCTACACCTTC	CATSDSSLGVGGYTF
.	many	TRBV20-1	TRBJ1-5	TGCAGTGCTAGGGGGCCGGTCATCGGTAGCAATCAGCCCCAGCATTTT	CSARGPVIGSNQPQHF
TRBD2	many	TRBV25-1	TRBJ2-1	TGTGCCAGCAGTAAACTTTTGAGTCTAGCGGGAGGAGGTGAGCAGTTCTTC	CASSKLLSLAGGGEQFF
.	many	TRBV7-3	TRBJ2-5	TGTGCCAGCAGCTTTGGACGGGGGGAGACCCAGTACTTC	CASSFGRGETQYF
.	.	TRBV7-6	TRBJ2-7	TGTGCCAGCAGCTTAGGCGGCTTCACAGGACTTTCCTACGAGCAGTACTTC	CASSLGGFTGLSYEQYF
.	many	TRBV19	TRBJ1-5	TGTGCCAGTTCGAGCGACGCCAGCAATCAGCCCCAGCATTTT	CASSSDASNQPQHF
TRBD1	.	TRBV7-2	TRBJ2-7	TGTGCCAGCAAATCGGACAGGGTGAACTACGAGCAGTACTTC	CASKSDRVNYEQYF
.	.	TRBV3-1	TRBJ1-4	TGTGCCAGCAGCCAAGATCTTATCGCCAGGGGAAAGGGACTGTTTTTT	CASSQDLIARGKGLFF
TRBD2	many	TRBV11-2	TRBJ2-3	TGTGCCAGCAGCCTGACTAGCGGGAGGGCAGATACGCAGTATTTT	CASSLTSGRADTQYF
.	many	TRBV10-1	TRBJ2-1	TGCGCCAGCAGTGAGCTTCAGGGTACGGCTGGGCATGAGCAGTTCTTC	CASSELQGTAGHEQFF
.	.	TRBV10-3	TRBJ2-7	TGTGCCATCAGTGAGGGTGGCAACTCCTACGAGCAGTACTTC	CAISEGGNSYEQYF
.	few	TRBV12-3/TRBV12-4	TRBJ1-1	TGTGCCAGCAGATCGGCGTCTACTGAAGCTTTCTTT	CASRSASTEAFF
.	few	TRBV7-2	TRBJ2-1	TGTGCCAGCCGACCGGTTCGGAACTACAATGAGCAGTTCTTC	CASRPVRNYNEQFF
.	.	TRBV14	TRBJ2-6	TGTGCCAGCAGCCAAGAGAGAGTATCAAGGGGCTCCGGGGCCAACGTCCTGACTTTC	CASSQERVSRGSGANVLTF
TRBD1	many	TRBV29-1	TRBJ1-1	TGCAGCGCCCTGACAGGGATTATGAGCACTGAAGCTTTCTTT	CSALTGIMSTEAFF
TRBD1	few	TRBV20-1	TRBJ1-1	TGCAGTGCTGACCGGGACAGGGGATGGACTGAAGCTTTCTTT	CSADRDRGWTEAFF
.	few	TRBV5-1	TRBJ2-2	TGCGCCAGCAGCCTGGGACACCCCGGGGAGCTGTTTTTT	CASSLGHPGELFF